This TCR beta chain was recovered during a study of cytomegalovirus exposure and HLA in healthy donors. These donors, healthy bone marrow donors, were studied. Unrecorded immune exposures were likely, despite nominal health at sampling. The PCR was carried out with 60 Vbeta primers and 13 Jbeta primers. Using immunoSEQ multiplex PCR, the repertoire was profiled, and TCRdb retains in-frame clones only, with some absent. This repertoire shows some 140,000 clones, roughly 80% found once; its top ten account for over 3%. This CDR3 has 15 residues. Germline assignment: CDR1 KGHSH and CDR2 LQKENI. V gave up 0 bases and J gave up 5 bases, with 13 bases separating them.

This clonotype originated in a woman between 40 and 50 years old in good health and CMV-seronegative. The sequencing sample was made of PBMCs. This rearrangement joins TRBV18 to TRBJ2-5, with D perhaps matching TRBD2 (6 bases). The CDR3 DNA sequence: TGTGCCAGCTCACCACCAGGGCATGCGGGGGAGACCCAGTACTTC. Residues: CASSPPGHAGETQYF.